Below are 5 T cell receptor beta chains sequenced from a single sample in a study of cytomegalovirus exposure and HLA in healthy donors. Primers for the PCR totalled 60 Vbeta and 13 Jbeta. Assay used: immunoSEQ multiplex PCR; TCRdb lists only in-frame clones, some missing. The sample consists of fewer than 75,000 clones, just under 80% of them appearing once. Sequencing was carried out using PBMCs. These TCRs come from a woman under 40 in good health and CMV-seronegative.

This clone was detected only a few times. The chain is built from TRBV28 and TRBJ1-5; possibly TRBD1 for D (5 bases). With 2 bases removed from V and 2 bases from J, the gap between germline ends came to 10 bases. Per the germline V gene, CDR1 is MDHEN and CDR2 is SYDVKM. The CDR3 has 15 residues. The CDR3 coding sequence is TGTGCCAGCAGTTTAGCAGGGAAGGGCAATCAGCCCCAGCATTTT. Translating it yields CASSLAGKGNQPQHF. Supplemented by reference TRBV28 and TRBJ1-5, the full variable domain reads DVKVTQSSRYLVKRTGEKVFLECVQDMDHENMFWYRQDPGLGLRLIYFSYDVKMKEKGDIPEGYSVSREKKERFSLILESASTNQTSMYLCASSLAGKGNQPQHFGDGTRLSIL.

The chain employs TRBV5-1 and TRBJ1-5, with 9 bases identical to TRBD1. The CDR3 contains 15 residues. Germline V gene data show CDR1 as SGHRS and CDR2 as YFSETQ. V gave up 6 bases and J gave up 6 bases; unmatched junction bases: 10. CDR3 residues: CASTPTGGAGQPQHF. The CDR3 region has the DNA TGCGCCAGCACCCCCACAGGGGGCGCAGGTCAGCCCCAGCATTTT.

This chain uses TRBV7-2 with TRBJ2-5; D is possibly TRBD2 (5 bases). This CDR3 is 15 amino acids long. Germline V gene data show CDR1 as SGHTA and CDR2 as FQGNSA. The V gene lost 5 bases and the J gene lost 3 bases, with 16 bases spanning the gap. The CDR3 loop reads CASSHPQGRKETQYF. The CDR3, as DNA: TGTGCCAGCAGCCACCCCCAAGGGAGAAAAGAGACCCAGTACTTC.

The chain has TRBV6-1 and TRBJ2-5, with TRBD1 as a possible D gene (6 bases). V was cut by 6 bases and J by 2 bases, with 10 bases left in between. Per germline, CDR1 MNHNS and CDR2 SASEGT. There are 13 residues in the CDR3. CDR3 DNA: TGTGCCAGCAGACACAGGGTTCAAGAGACCCAGTACTTC. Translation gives CASRHRVQETQYF.

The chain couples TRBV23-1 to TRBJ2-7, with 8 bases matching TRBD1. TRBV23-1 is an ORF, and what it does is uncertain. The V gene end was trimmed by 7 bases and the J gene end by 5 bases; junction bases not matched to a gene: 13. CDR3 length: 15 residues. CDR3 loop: CASMTPGTGKDEQYF. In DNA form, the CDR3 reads TGCGCCAGCATGACCCCCGGGACAGGAAAGGACGAGCAGTACTTC.